These 12 T cell receptor beta chains originate from one sample sequenced in a study of OX40 agonist ivuxolimab in advanced cancers. The table came from immunoSEQ multiplex PCR; TCRdb's copy has only in-frame clones and leaves some out. Of some 99,000 clones in the sample, around 85% are singletons; the top ten hold roughly 1.5%. Here the sequenced sample was CD4+ or CD8+ T cells sorted from blood, taken in a trial of the OX40 agonist ivuxolimab. The receptors come from an adult with an advanced solid tumor such as melanoma, head and neck, liver or kidney cancer.

This chain joins TRBV28 and TRBJ2-6; possibly TRBD2 for D (6 bases). Trimming took off 6 bases at V and 1 base at J, with 10 bases between the two ends. This CDR3 is built from 15 residues. Germline CDR1 is MDHEN and CDR2 is SYDVKM. The CDR3 DNA is TGTGCCAGCAGCCTCGGGGGATCTGGGGCCAACGTCCTGACTTTC. Protein product: CASSLGGSGANVLTF.

The chain carries TRBV28 and TRBJ2-7, with D uncertain. This CDR3 region has 12 residues. The germline V gene has CDR1 MDHEN and CDR2 SYDVKM. V dropped 0 bases and J dropped 6 bases, with 6 bases sitting between them. CDR3 in amino acids: CASSLWRAEQYF. The DNA of the CDR3 is TGTGCCAGCAGTTTATGGCGTGCCGAGCAGTACTTC.

This chain joins TRBV30 and TRBJ1-4, with D unresolved. The CDR3 extends over 12 amino acids. V lost 2 bases and J 8 bases, leaving 9 bases between the germline ends. From germline, CDR1 is GTSNPN and CDR2 SVGIG (reference sequence). The chain's CDR3 is CAWSTYGEKLFF. CDR3 sequence (DNA): TGTGCCTGGAGTACCTACGGGGAAAAACTGTTTTTT.

As concerns this clone: The junction shows a germline mismatch at one end, possibly a read error. The same CDR3 arises from other DNA sequences in this sample as well. The CDR3 DNA sequence: TGCGCCAGCAGCAACAGGGGGCTCAACACCGGGGAGCTGTTTTTT. This gives the protein CASSNRGLNTGELFF. This chain joins TRBV25-1 and TRBJ2-2, with TRBD1 matching over 9 bases. This CDR3 has 15 amino acids. Germline loops: CDR1 MGHDK, CDR2 SYGVNS.

The chain employs TRBV1 and TRBJ1-5. TRBV1 is a documented pseudogene. The CDR3 covers 10 residues. CDR3: CTEGDQPQHF. CDR3 nucleotides: TGCACCGAGGGAGACCAGCCCCAGCATTTT.

The chain links TRBV18 to TRBJ2-3; TRBD2 aligns across 8 bases. Germline-derived CDR1 and CDR2 are KGHSH and LQKENI. Trimming cost V 3 bases and J 8 bases; bases outside gene matches: 13. The CDR3 extends over 16 amino acids. CDR3 sequence (DNA): TGTGCCAGCTCACCGGGACTAGTGATCTCCCCGGGTACGCAGTATTTT. Translation gives CASSPGLVISPGTQYF.

V and J are TRBV12-5 and TRBJ2-1; either TRBD1 or TRBD2 may supply D (5 bases each). The length of the CDR3 is 16 residues. V lost 1 base, J lost 3 bases, and 13 bases lay in between. Germline loops: CDR1 LGHNT, CDR2 FRNRAP. CDR3 in amino acids: CASGLGIGAGYNEQFF. The CDR3 nucleotides read TGTGCTAGTGGTTTGGGTATAGGGGCGGGCTACAATGAGCAGTTCTTC.

The rearrangement joins TRBV7-3 to TRBJ1-1, with D possibly being TRBD1 (5 bases). This CDR3 region has 14 residues. Per germline, CDR1 SGHTA and CDR2 FQGTGA. The ends were cut back, 0 bases at V and 5 bases at J, with 10 bases in the middle. The CDR3 here is CASSLTGQGTEAFF. In DNA form, the CDR3 reads TGTGCCAGCAGCTTAACTGGCCAGGGAACTGAAGCTTTCTTT.

The chain recombines TRBV5-4 with TRBJ2-2; weak D call: TRBD2 (6 bases). Looked up from germline, CDR1 is SGHNT and CDR2 is YYREEE (reference sequence). V was pared by 0 bases and J by 6 bases, with 12 bases between. This CDR3 has 15 residues. The CDR3 protein is CASSLGRGTPGELFF. CDR3 sequence (DNA): TGTGCCAGCAGCTTGGGACGGGGGACGCCCGGGGAGCTGTTTTTT.

The chain combines TRBV7-2 with TRBJ2-2, with D possibly being TRBD1 (6 bases). The germline gives CDR1 SGHTA, CDR2 FQGNSA. V was shortened by 4 bases and J by 7 bases, with 13 bases between the two germline ends. The CDR3 is made up of 14 amino acids. The CDR3 sequence is CASSYNRAGGELFF. For the CDR3, the DNA is TGTGCCAGCAGCTACAACAGGGCGGGCGGGGAGCTGTTTTTT.

The chain recombines TRBV9 with TRBJ1-2, with TRBD1 matching over 8 bases. The CDR3 contains 14 residues. Germline-derived CDR1 and CDR2 are SGDLS and YYNGEE. V shed 4 bases, J shed 7 bases, and the junction held 9 bases outside the gene matches. CDR3 in DNA: TGTGCCAGCAGCCCCGGGACAGGCGCGTCTGGCTACACCTTC. As protein: CASSPGTGASGYTF.

The chain has TRBV27 and TRBJ2-1; 11 positions agree with TRBD2. The V segment lost 6 bases and the J segment 0 bases; nucleotides outside the gene matches: 13. Germline-derived CDR1 and CDR2 are MNHEY and SMNVEV (reference sequence). There are 19 residues in the CDR3. The chain's CDR3 is CASSHLLLAGGVSYNEQFF. The CDR3 DNA is TGTGCCAGCAGCCACCTTCTTCTAGCGGGGGGCGTCTCCTACAATGAGCAGTTCTTC.